These T cell receptor beta chains were read from a single sample in a study of shared clonotypes between healthy human individuals. Generated by immunoSEQ multiplex PCR, the TCRdb table keeps only in-frame clones and is missing some. The sample shows about 1.5 million clones, 95% to 99% of them seen only once. The sample consisted of naive CD4+ T cells sorted from blood. Receptors were obtained from a man in his thirties or forties in good health. Both conserved end residues are part of each CDR3.

j_call,v_call,cdr3_aa
TRBJ2-7,TRBV5-4,CASSFRTGGTYEQYF
TRBJ2-3,TRBV18,CASSSGQGARDTQYF
TRBJ2-3,TRBV10-1,CASSYQGFTDTQYF
TRBJ2-3,TRBV10-1,CASSEAVAGADTQYF
TRBJ2-7,TRBV10-3,CAIGSELNYEQYF
TRBJ2-7,TRBV5-6,CASSLALGATNEQYF
TRBJ2-3,TRBV18,CASSPARGRGADTQYF
TRBJ2-5,TRBV18,CASSPTGANQETQYF
TRBJ1-2,TRBV19,CASTSAGTSISVYGYTF
TRBJ2-7,TRBV28,CASSFQGISYEQYF
TRBJ2-1,TRBV6-4,CASSVDSHGGNEQFF
TRBJ2-7,TRBV29-1,CSVGHPVGEQYF